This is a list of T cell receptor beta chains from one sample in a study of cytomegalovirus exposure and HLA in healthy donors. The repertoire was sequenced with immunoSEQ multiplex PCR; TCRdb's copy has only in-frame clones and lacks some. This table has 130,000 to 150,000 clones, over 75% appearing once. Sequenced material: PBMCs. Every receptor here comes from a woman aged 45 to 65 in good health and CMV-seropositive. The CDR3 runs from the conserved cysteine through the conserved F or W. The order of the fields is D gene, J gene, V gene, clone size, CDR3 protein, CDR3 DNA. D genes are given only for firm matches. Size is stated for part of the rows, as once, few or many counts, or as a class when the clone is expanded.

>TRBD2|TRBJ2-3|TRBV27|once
CASNPAGGAYATQYF
TGTGCCAGCAACCCAGCGGGGGGGGCCTATGCTACGCAGTATTTT
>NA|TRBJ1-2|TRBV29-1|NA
CSVYGGALDNYGYTF
TGCAGCGTTTACGGGGGGGCACTGGATAACTATGGCTACACCTTC
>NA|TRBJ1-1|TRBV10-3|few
CAISDGLNTEAFF
TGTGCCATCAGTGACGGTCTGAACACTGAAGCTTTCTTT
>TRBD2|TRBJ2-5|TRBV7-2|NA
CASSPSGLALVTQYF
TGTGCCAGCAGCCCCTCGGGACTAGCTTTGGTGACCCAGTACTTC
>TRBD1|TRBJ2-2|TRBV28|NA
CASSQPGGASGELFF
TGTGCCAGCAGCCAACCAGGGGGCGCTTCCGGGGAGCTGTTTTTT
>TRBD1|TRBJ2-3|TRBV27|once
CASSPALDRARRYF
TGTGCCAGCAGTCCCGCCCTGGACAGGGCGCGACGGTATTTT
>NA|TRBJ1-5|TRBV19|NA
CASSIPGRGSQPQHF
TGTGCCAGTAGTATCCCAGGCAGGGGAAGCCAGCCCCAGCATTTT
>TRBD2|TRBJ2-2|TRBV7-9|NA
CASSSGTRGNTGELFF
TGTGCCAGCAGCTCCGGGACTAGGGGGAACACCGGGGAGCTGTTTTTT
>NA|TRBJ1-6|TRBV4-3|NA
CASSQDSQNSPLHF
TGCGCCAGCAGCCAAGATTCTCAGAATTCACCCCTCCACTTT
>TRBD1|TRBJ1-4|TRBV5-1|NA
CASSTTGDGEKLFF
TGCGCCAGCAGCACTACAGGGGACGGTGAAAAACTGTTTTTT
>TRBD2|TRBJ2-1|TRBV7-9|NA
CASTVGGGANEQFF
TGTGCCAGCACAGTCGGCGGGGGGGCCAATGAGCAGTTCTTC
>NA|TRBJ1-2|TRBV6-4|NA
CASSSGGIDGYTF
TGTGCCAGCTCCTCCGGGGGGATTGATGGCTACACCTTC
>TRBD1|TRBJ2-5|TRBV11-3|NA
CASSLSPGGSETQYF
TGTGCCAGCAGCTTAAGTCCAGGGGGCTCAGAGACCCAGTACTTC